The source of this TCR beta chain is a study of T cells after yellow fever vaccination (dated by TCRdb to between 2019 and 2020). Study-level background: Libraries from fractions with low cell numbers were prepared with the SMART-Seq v4 Ultra Low Input RNA kit. Bulk TCR alpha and beta repertoires were sequenced longitudinally to track T-cell clones before and after primary and booster YFV17D yellow fever vaccination. Two healthy male donors made up the cohort, one aged 18 to 30 years and the other aged 30 to 40 years. Bulk PBMC replicates and cell subsets were isolated from blood drawn at multiple timepoints before and after both primary and secondary immunization. What the authors observed across the whole study: Most clones expanded after primary vaccination were re-detected after the booster (96% of CD4 and about nine tenths of CD8), suggesting broad memory maintenance. Computational filtering was needed because FACS-sorted repertoires could contain abundant contaminating clonotypes from the bulk population. The study included only a couple of donors, which limits how far the findings can be generalized. The secondary T-cell response was weaker than the primary response but faster, peaking on day 5 instead of day 15. A small share of clonotypes was detected in both CD4 and CD8 compartments, with the overlap likely arising from convergent recombination.

The treatment or condition label on this specimen signifies: live attenuated yellow fever vaccine strain. PBMCs were isolated from peripheral blood using a standard Ficoll-Paque protocol. Dynabeads CD4 and CD8 positive selection kits were used to isolate CD4 and CD8 T-cell fractions. RNA was extracted with TriZol from bulk PBMCs, CD4 and CD8 fractions, and dextramer-positive and dextramer-negative fractions. TCR cDNA was synthesized by 5'RACE template switching, which introduced a universal primer site and unique molecular identifiers. Priming for cDNA synthesis came from both the TCR alpha and TCR beta constant segments. Two PCR steps were used to amplify libraries, with sample barcodes and sequencing adapters being added in the second step. Sequencing of libraries was performed on Illumina HiSeq 2500 (2x100 bp) or NovaSeq (2x150 bp). In the paper's pipeline: Reads were demultiplexed and collapsed into UMI consensus sequences with MIGEC, and V(D)J alignment was performed with MiXCR. Vaccine-responding clonotypes were identified with edgeR using replicate PBMC samples, with FDR below 0.01 and a log2 fold change above 5 up to day 15 being required. Bulk clonotypes were assigned CD4 or CD8 identity according to which sequenced CD4 or CD8 repertoire held them at higher abundance. TCRdb cleaned the public reads at Q25 with fastp, built clones with MiXCR and kept in-frame beta chains. Entries that share a CDR3 protein sequence are merged under the most common genes and DNA. The authors' filters were not applied to this entry. The sample table holds around 230,000 distinct CDR3 sequences, of which more than 6.5% were seen once. The leading ten clones occupy 1.1% of the sample.

The CDR3 numbers 13 residues from cysteine through phenylalanine. The only DNA kept is the CDR3, 39 bases in frame from the first base. The germline V gene encodes CDR1 SGHRS and CDR2 YFSETQ. V was cut back by 1 base and J by 4 bases, leaving a gap of 8 bases between them. In its sample, this clonotype was seen a few times. This clone's antigen is unknown. Base quality data are lacking; no much larger clone is found one base away. The sequenced sample was CD4+ T cells sorted from PBMCs, obtained on the day of the yellow fever booster vaccination. The receptor was isolated from a man aged 25 to 40 who received the YFV17D yellow fever vaccine. Recombination linked TRBV5-1 to TRBJ1-1, with no confident D gene call. CDR3 reads: CASSLYTSTEAFF. At the DNA level, the sequence is TGCGCCAGCAGCTTGTATACCAGCACTGAAGCTTTCTTT.